The rows below give T cell receptor beta chains drawn from one sample of a study of control samples from healthy donors and cancer patients. Sequenced by immunoSEQ multiplex PCR; TCRdb stores in-frame clones only, minus some. This sample has about 250,000 clones, with about 80% found just once. Sequencing was carried out using PBMCs. The receptors derive from an older woman with lung cancer. Each CDR3 is given with its conserved first and last residue. The order of the fields is V gene, clone size, J gene, D gene, CDR3 DNA, CDR3 protein. The D gene is left open where the match is weak. Clone size, where shown, is once, few, many, or a class for clones that have expanded.

V: TRBV5-1
size: .
J: TRBJ2-7
D: .
DNA: TGCGCCAGCAGCTTCGACAGCTACGAGCAGTACTTC
CDR3: CASSFDSYEQYF

V: TRBV6-5
size: .
J: TRBJ1-2
D: .
DNA: TGTGCCAGCACCTCGACAGGCCTTGGTCGGTATGGCTACACCTTC
CDR3: CASTSTGLGRYGYTF

V: TRBV7-9
size: .
J: TRBJ2-1
D: .
DNA: TGTGCCAGCAGCTTAGCCCCCCGTGAGCAGTTCTTC
CDR3: CASSLAPREQFF

V: TRBV12-5
size: once
J: TRBJ2-3
D: TRBD1
DNA: TGTGCTAGTGGTTTAGGGGGGACAGGGGGCACAGATACGCAGTATTTT
CDR3: CASGLGGTGGTDTQYF

V: TRBV19
size: .
J: TRBJ1-1
D: .
DNA: TGTGCCAGTAGTATACAGCTATACATGAACACTGAAGCTTTCTTT
CDR3: CASSIQLYMNTEAFF

V: TRBV5-1
size: .
J: TRBJ1-4
D: .
DNA: TGCGCCAGCAGCTTGGAACGGTCCGAAAAACTGTTTTTT
CDR3: CASSLERSEKLFF

V: TRBV12-5
size: .
J: TRBJ2-7
D: .
DNA: TGTGCTAGTGGTTTACGGGGGAACTCCTACGAGCAGTACTTC
CDR3: CASGLRGNSYEQYF

V: TRBV5-1
size: .
J: TRBJ2-2
D: .
DNA: TGCGCCAGCAGCTTGGACACTAACACCGGGGAGCTGTTTTTT
CDR3: CASSLDTNTGELFF

V: TRBV14
size: .
J: TRBJ1-1
D: .
DNA: TGTGCCAGCAGCCAAGATTTATGGGCGAGGCGGACTGAAGCTTTCTTT
CDR3: CASSQDLWARRTEAFF

V: TRBV7-3
size: .
J: TRBJ2-7
D: .
DNA: TGTGCCAGCAGCTTAAGCAGGATCCACGAGCAGTACTTC
CDR3: CASSLSRIHEQYF

V: TRBV5-1
size: .
J: TRBJ2-7
D: .
DNA: TGCGCCAGCAGCTTGGACACCGAGCAGTACTTC
CDR3: CASSLDTEQYF

V: TRBV5-1
size: .
J: TRBJ1-3
D: .
DNA: TGCGCCAGCAGCCCCGGGGAGCCGTCTGGAAACACCATATATTTT
CDR3: CASSPGEPSGNTIYF

V: TRBV5-1
size: .
J: TRBJ2-5
D: TRBD2
DNA: TGCGCCAGCAGCCAATGGGGGACTAGCGGGAGCGGGGAGACCCAGTACTTC
CDR3: CASSQWGTSGSGETQYF

V: TRBV28
size: .
J: TRBJ1-6
D: .
DNA: TGTGCCAGCAGTTTGGTGTCAGGGATGAATTCACCCCTCCACTTT
CDR3: CASSLVSGMNSPLHF

V: TRBV7-2
size: .
J: TRBJ2-7
D: .
DNA: TGTGCCAGCAGCTTCCAGGGGGGGGACCACGAGCAGTACTTC
CDR3: CASSFQGGDHEQYF

V: TRBV28
size: .
J: TRBJ1-5
D: .
DNA: TGTGCCAGCAGGGGCGAAGAGGGAAGAGGGCAGCCCCAGCATTTT
CDR3: CASRGEEGRGQPQHF

V: TRBV6-5
size: .
J: TRBJ2-7
D: TRBD2
DNA: TGTGCCAGCAGTTACGCCCGAGCGGGAGGATCCTACGAGCAGTACTTC
CDR3: CASSYARAGGSYEQYF

V: TRBV3-1/TRBV3-2
size: .
J: TRBJ2-1
D: TRBD2
DNA: TGTGCCAGCAGCCAAGTTGCGTTATCGGTCGGGACTAGCCCCTTCGAACGGCAGTTCTTC
CDR3: CASSQVALSVGTSPFERQFF

V: TRBV6-2/TRBV6-3
size: few
J: TRBJ1-6
D: TRBD1
DNA: TGTGCCAGCACCCCGACGGGACAGGGGAATTCACCCCTCCACTTT
CDR3: CASTPTGQGNSPLHF

V: TRBV5-6
size: .
J: TRBJ2-3
D: .
DNA: TGTGCCAGCAGCGACAGCACAGATACGCAGTATTTT
CDR3: CASSDSTDTQYF

V: TRBV2
size: .
J: TRBJ1-1
D: .
DNA: TGTGCCACCGTTCTTGGCGGGAACACTGAAGCTTTCTTT
CDR3: CATVLGGNTEAFF

V: TRBV3-1/TRBV3-2
size: .
J: TRBJ2-7
D: TRBD2
DNA: TGTGCCAGCAGCCCGCCGACTAGCCGGAACGAGCAGTACTTC
CDR3: CASSPPTSRNEQYF

V: TRBV10-3
size: .
J: TRBJ1-1
D: .
DNA: TGTGCCATTTCGTCTGGGACAACCTTAGCGCCTTTCTTT
CDR3: CAISSGTTLAPFF

V: TRBV2
size: .
J: TRBJ1-1
D: .
DNA: TGTGCCAGCAGTGGGCTAAGAGAGGCTTTCTTT
CDR3: CASSGLREAFF

V: TRBV6-2/TRBV6-3
size: once
J: TRBJ2-5
D: .
DNA: TGTGCCAGCAGTATGAGTCGGTCCACCCTCGGAGAGACCCAGTACTTC
CDR3: CASSMSRSTLGETQYF

V: TRBV28
size: .
J: TRBJ2-3
D: .
DNA: TGTGCCAGCAGTTTCCGACGACAGGGCACAGATACGCAGTATTTT
CDR3: CASSFRRQGTDTQYF

V: TRBV19
size: .
J: TRBJ2-3
D: .
DNA: TGTGCCAGTAGTATTATGGGCGGCGGGATGAGCACAGATACGCAGTATTTT
CDR3: CASSIMGGGMSTDTQYF

V: TRBV7-9
size: .
J: TRBJ2-7
D: .
DNA: TGTGCCAGCAGCCGGGACACCCGCTACGAGCAGTACTTC
CDR3: CASSRDTRYEQYF

V: TRBV27
size: .
J: TRBJ2-6
D: .
DNA: TGTGCCAGCAGTTTATTCGGTCGGGGGCGCGAAGGGGCCAACGTCCTGACTTTC
CDR3: CASSLFGRGREGANVLTF

V: TRBV7-9
size: .
J: TRBJ2-6
D: TRBD1
DNA: TGTGCCAGCAGCCCAGAGGGGGCGGGCGGGGCCAACGTCCTGACTTTC
CDR3: CASSPEGAGGANVLTF

V: TRBV3-1/TRBV3-2
size: .
J: TRBJ2-1
D: .
DNA: TGTGCCAGCAGCCAAAGGGGCTCCTACAATGAGCAGTTCTTC
CDR3: CASSQRGSYNEQFF

V: TRBV5-1
size: .
J: TRBJ2-7
D: TRBD2
DNA: TGCGCCAGCAGCCCGGAGTGGACTAGCGGGAGGCACTCCTACTACGAGCAGTACTTC
CDR3: CASSPEWTSGRHSYYEQYF

V: TRBV4-1
size: .
J: TRBJ1-3
D: TRBD1
DNA: TGCGCCAGCAGCCAAGGGGACAGGGAATATACGGGAAACACCATATATTTT
CDR3: CASSQGDREYTGNTIYF

V: TRBV19
size: .
J: TRBJ2-7
D: TRBD1
DNA: TGTGCCAGTAGTGTAAGTACAGGGGTATTGGGCTACGAGCAGTACTTC
CDR3: CASSVSTGVLGYEQYF

V: TRBV7-8
size: .
J: TRBJ2-5
D: .
DNA: TGTGCCAGCAGCCTCGGCGGAGTCCAGGGAGCGGAGACCCAGTACTTC
CDR3: CASSLGGVQGAETQYF

V: TRBV5-4
size: .
J: TRBJ2-7
D: .
DNA: TGTGCCAGCAGTATGATGGGGATGTACGAGCAGTACTTC
CDR3: CASSMMGMYEQYF

V: TRBV5-1
size: .
J: TRBJ2-1
D: .
DNA: TGCGCCAGCAGCCTACCAGACAGGAGCTACAATGAGCAGTTCTTC
CDR3: CASSLPDRSYNEQFF

V: TRBV11-2
size: .
J: TRBJ2-1
D: .
DNA: TGTGCCAGCAGCCTAGCGCCAGGTACCTACAATGAGCAGTTCTTC
CDR3: CASSLAPGTYNEQFF

V: TRBV27
size: once
J: TRBJ1-4
D: .
DNA: TGTGCCAGCAGTTTACTATCAACTAATGAAAAACTGTTTTTT
CDR3: CASSLLSTNEKLFF

V: TRBV27
size: .
J: TRBJ2-7
D: TRBD2
DNA: TGTGCCAGCAGTGCCGGGACTACCAACGAGCAGTACTTC
CDR3: CASSAGTTNEQYF

V: TRBV2
size: .
J: TRBJ1-5
D: .
DNA: TGTGCCAGCAGTCAATTGGAGGGCGGGGATCAGCCCCAGCATTTT
CDR3: CASSQLEGGDQPQHF

V: TRBV5-1
size: once
J: TRBJ1-2
D: .
DNA: TGCGCCAGCAGCGATTGGACTAACTATGGCTACACCTTC
CDR3: CASSDWTNYGYTF

V: TRBV18
size: .
J: TRBJ2-1
D: .
DNA: TGTGCCAGCTCACCAGGGGTTTCCGGGAATGAGCAGTTCTTC
CDR3: CASSPGVSGNEQFF